Listed below are T cell receptor beta chains from one sample, sequenced in a study of blood T cell repertoires in COVID-19. The table came from immunoSEQ multiplex PCR; TCRdb's copy has only in-frame clones and leaves some out. The sample has approximately 300,000 clones; 90% are singletons. The sample comprised peripheral blood. The receptors were gathered from a woman in her 40s with COVID-19, enrolled during active disease. Each CDR3 is given with its conserved first and last residue. The order of the fields is D gene, J gene, V gene, clone size, CDR3 DNA, CDR3 protein. D genes are given only for firm matches. Not all rows give a size; the values are once, few, many and, for expanded clones, a class.

.,TRBJ1-3,TRBV7-9,.,TGTGCCAGCACCCCGACGGGGGCTGGAAACACCATATATTTT,CASTPTGAGNTIYF
TRBD1,TRBJ1-1,TRBV6-4,.,TGTGCCAGTAGACAGGGCTTTAACACTGAAGCTTTCTTT,CASRQGFNTEAFF
TRBD1,TRBJ2-1,TRBV29-1,.,TGCAGCGTCGCCGGGACAGCCGGGAATGAGCAGTTCTTC,CSVAGTAGNEQFF
.,TRBJ1-2,TRBV27,many,TGTGCCAGCAGTCCAAGCCCCCGGACACCCTACAACTATGGCTACACCTTC,CASSPSPRTPYNYGYTF
.,TRBJ1-5,TRBV28,once,TGTGCCAGCAGTGAGCCCCGAAGCAACAATCAGCCCCAGCATTTT,CASSEPRSNNQPQHF
TRBD1,TRBJ1-1,TRBV7-8,.,TGTGCCAGCAGCTTCCCGGGACAGCCAACTGAAGCTTTCTTT,CASSFPGQPTEAFF
TRBD2,TRBJ2-1,TRBV6-6,few,TGTGCCAGCACTGGACTAGCCCCTAGCTCCTACAATGAGCAGTTCTTC,CASTGLAPSSYNEQFF
.,TRBJ2-7,TRBV15,.,TGTGCCACCAGCAGAGATTATAGTTACGAGCAGTACTTC,CATSRDYSYEQYF
TRBD2,TRBJ2-7,TRBV11-2,.,TGTGCCAGCACCAATCGGAGCGGGAGATTCTGGGAGCAGTACTTC,CASTNRSGRFWEQYF
.,TRBJ1-1,TRBV5-1,.,TGCGCCAGCAGCCTACAGGGGAACACTGAAGCTTTCTTT,CASSLQGNTEAFF
TRBD1,TRBJ1-5,TRBV18,.,TGTGCCAGCGGGGGACAGGAGAATCAGCCCCAGCATTTT,CASGGQENQPQHF